What follows are 14 T cell receptor beta chains derived from one specimen sequenced in a study of T cells in Graves' hyperthyroidism and ophthalmopathy. Amplified TCR beta CDR3 regions derived from RNA transcripts. The TCR CDR3 was amplified in a first-round RT-PCR using the HTBI primer set. MiXCR was run by TCRdb on the multiplex PCR reads, yielding one entry per CDR3 protein. The repertoire holds roughly 570,000 distinct CDR3 sequences, with more than 15% as singletons. Specimen: blood. The origin of the receptors is a woman aged 30 to 39 with Graves' hyperthyroidism.

Only a few counts were recorded for this clonotype. This sequence joins TRBV20-1 and TRBJ2-1, with D perhaps TRBD1 or TRBD2 (5 bases each). This CDR3 spans 12 amino acids. Trimming left V 3 bases short and J 10 bases short, with 13 bases between. CDR1 and CDR2 (germline): DFQATT, SNEGSKA (reference sequence). The CDR3 nucleotides read TGCAGTGCTAGTTATCCGGGACGAGAGCAGTTCTTC. It encodes CSASYPGREQFF.

This clonotype was seen at least ten times. CDR3 loop: CASRALSGLNTGELFF. CDR3 sequence (DNA): TGTGCCAGCAGAGCTTTATCTGGCCTGAACACCGGGGAGCTGTTTTTT. The chain combines TRBV6-1 with TRBJ2-2; no clear D gene. The germline CDR1 and CDR2 sequences are MNHNS and SASEGT. The V and J ends lost 6 bases and 1 base respectively, with 15 bases between them. This CDR3 is built from 16 residues.

This clonotype was detected once. The chain uses TRBV29-1 and TRBJ2-2, with D perhaps TRBD1 or TRBD2 (5 bases each). The CDR3 loop spans 17 amino acids. Germline loops: CDR1 SQVTM, CDR2 ANQGSEA. V lost 2 bases and J 2 bases, leaving 18 bases between the germline ends. CDR3 residues: CSVERQPRDHNTGELFF. CDR3 nucleotides: TGCAGCGTTGAAAGACAGCCCCGGGACCATAACACCGGGGAGCTGTTTTTT.

The rearrangement joins TRBV19 to TRBJ2-1; D possibly uses TRBD1 or TRBD2 (5 bases each). With 3 bases removed from V and 0 bases from J, the gap between germline ends came to 12 bases. This CDR3 is built from 16 residues. Germline CDR1 LNHDA, CDR2 SQIVND (reference sequence). CDR3 sequence reads: CASSMRGPGSYNEQFF. The CDR3 DNA sequence: TGTGCCAGTAGTATGAGGGGCCCCGGCTCCTACAATGAGCAGTTCTTC.

The sample holds many counts of this clonotype. The gene calls are TRBV12-3 or TRBV12-4 and TRBJ2-7; D remains ambiguous. The length of the CDR3 is 14 residues. Trimming left V 3 bases short and J 1 base short, with 10 bases between. CDR3 in amino acids: CASSFPPKSYEQYF. Here the CDR3 DNA reads TGTGCCAGCAGTTTTCCCCCCAAGTCCTACGAGCAGTACTTC.

This sequence joins TRBV27 and TRBJ2-4, with 10 positions matching TRBD1. Trimming took 0 bases from V and 0 from J; bases not matched to a gene: 2. The germline gives CDR1 MNHEY, CDR2 SMNVEV (reference sequence). This CDR3 is 17 amino acids long. The CDR3 here is CASSLSTGGLAKNIQYF. The CDR3 region has the DNA TGTGCCAGCAGTTTATCGACAGGGGGCTTAGCCAAAAACATTCAGTACTTC.

This clonotype has at least ten counts. This chain uses TRBV10-3 with TRBJ2-7, with 9 bases lining up with TRBD1. Germline values: CDR1 ENHRY, CDR2 SYGVKD. V was clipped by 3 bases and J by 7 bases; unmatched bases: 7. This CDR3 is built from 14 residues. CDR3 bases: TGTGCCATCAGTGATTCGGGACAGGGTTGGGAGCAGTACTTC. This gives the protein CAISDSGQGWEQYF.

This chain connects TRBV6-1 to TRBJ1-6; TRBD1 is a possible D gene (6 bases). The CDR3 spans 13 residues. Germline CDR1 MNHNS, CDR2 SASEGT. Trimming took 6 bases from V and 7 from J, leaving 10 bases between them. The CDR3 coding sequence is TGTGCCAGCAGCAGGGACATCAATTCACCCCTCCACTTT. This gives the protein CASSRDINSPLHF.

This clonotype was seen a handful of times. This chain connects TRBV19 to TRBJ1-1; D is perhaps TRBD1 (6 bases). The germline CDR1 and CDR2 sequences are LNHDA and SQIVND (reference sequence). Trimming removed 3 bases at V and 5 bases at J, with 13 bases between. This CDR3 is built from 14 residues. The CDR3 nucleotides read TGTGCCAGTAGTATTCTAACAGGGCGGACTGAAGCTTTCTTT. This translates into CASSILTGRTEAFF.

This clonotype has a count of ten or more. The chain combines TRBV5-1 with TRBJ2-3; no clear D. Trimming took 3 bases from V and 6 from J, leaving 5 bases between them. CDR3 length: 11 amino acids. The V gene's germline CDR1 is SGHRS and CDR2 YFSETQ. CDR3: CASSWVDTQYF. The DNA for the CDR3 is TGCGCCAGCAGCTGGGTGGATACGCAGTATTTT.

At least ten counts were recorded for this clonotype. V usage is TRBV7-2 and J usage is TRBJ2-7; D gene uncertain. CDR1 and CDR2 from the germline V gene are SGHTA and FQGNSA. This CDR3 is built from 13 residues. V was clipped by 3 bases and J by 1 base, with 7 bases between them. CDR3: CASSFFRSYEQYF. Here the CDR3 DNA reads TGTGCCAGCAGCTTCTTCCGATCCTACGAGCAGTACTTC.

This clonotype showed up many times. The V and J genes are TRBV7-8 and TRBJ2-3, with TRBD2 as a possible D gene (6 bases). Trimming pared 4 bases from V and 4 bases from J, leaving 15 bases between. The CDR3 extends over 15 amino acids. From germline, CDR1 is SGHVS and CDR2 FQNEAQ. CDR3 sequence reads: CASSSPGGWADTQYF. CDR3 DNA: TGTGCCAGCAGCTCCCCAGGAGGGTGGGCAGATACGCAGTATTTT.

This clonotype came up many times. The chain has TRBV11-2 and TRBJ2-7; no reliable D call. V was cut by 3 bases and J by 3 bases, with 9 bases left in between. The germline CDR1 and CDR2 sequences are SGHAT and FQNNGV. The CDR3 is 13 residues long. The CDR3 region is CASSFHWNYEQYF. The CDR3 nucleotides read TGTGCCAGCAGCTTCCACTGGAACTACGAGCAGTACTTC.

This clonotype was counted between two and nine times. The genes are TRBV5-1 and TRBJ2-1, with TRBD2 matching 8 bases. The CDR3 runs to 20 residues. The J segment lost 4 bases and the V segment lost 4 bases, leaving 22 bases of the junction unmatched. Germline-derived CDR1 and CDR2 are SGHRS and YFSETQ. CDR3 bases: TGCGCCAGCAGCGGGGGACTAGTAAGTTCTATGGGCTGGGAGTACAATGAGCAGTTCTTC. Protein: CASSGGLVSSMGWEYNEQFF.